One sample yielded the 27 T cell receptor beta chains listed below, sequenced in a study of T cell repertoires in cytomegalovirus infection. One entry per CDR3 protein results from TCRdb running MiXCR on the reads. The sample has approximately 590,000 distinct CDR3 sequences, about 40% seen once. Their antigens remain unidentified. Sample: cultured PBMCs, taken from culture after CMV antigen stimulation. The source of these receptors is a human donor in good health (CMV status not recorded). Some clones in this sample may be carry-over from other donors' samples.

This chain uses TRBV29-1 with TRBJ2-2, with D unclear. This CDR3 is built from 14 residues. Germline V CDR1 and CDR2: SQVTM, ANQGSEA. V was cut by 4 bases and J by 1 base, with 10 bases left in between. CDR3 nucleotides: TGCAGCGTTGTCGGGTGGGGGAACACCGGGGAGCTGTTTTTT. Amino acids: CSVVGWGNTGELFF.

The rearrangement joins TRBV7-2 to TRBJ1-4; 8 bases align to TRBD1. Germline V gene sequence: CDR1 SGHTA, CDR2 FQGNSA. Losses at the gene ends were 5 bases for V and 8 bases for J; bases not matched to a gene: 13. CDR3 length: 16 amino acids. Here the CDR3 DNA reads TGTGCCAGCAGCCGACGACGGACAGGGATGGGGGAAAAACTGTTTTTT. This translates into CASSRRRTGMGEKLFF.

The chain combines TRBV6-2 or TRBV6-3 with TRBJ2-1, with a weak D call TRBD1 (5 bases). The CDR3 has 17 amino acids. V lost 2 bases to trimming and J lost 3 bases, with 17 bases between them. In germline, CDR1 is MNHEY, CDR2 SVGEGT. CDR3 in amino acids: CASSYHPQGNSYNEQFF. CDR3 DNA sequence: TGTGCCAGCAGTTACCACCCCCAGGGTAATAGCTACAATGAGCAGTTCTTC.

This clonotype was counted between two and nine times. J is TRBJ2-5 and V is TRBV7-8, with TRBD2 matching over 7 bases. The CDR3 has 16 residues. Germline-derived CDR1 and CDR2 are SGHVS and FQNEAQ. The V and J ends lost 3 bases and 4 bases, in that order; junction bases with no gene match: 11. As DNA, the CDR3 is TGTGCCAGCAGCTTTTCACGGGGACTAACCCGAGAGACCCAGTACTTC. This encodes CASSFSRGLTRETQYF.

The chain recombines TRBV7-8 with TRBJ2-7, with D perhaps matching TRBD1 (6 bases). The germline V and J ends were trimmed by 8 bases and 2 bases, with 16 bases remaining between them. Per the germline V gene, CDR1 is SGHVS and CDR2 is FQNEAQ. The CDR3 consists of 14 residues. The CDR3 DNA reads TGTGCCAGCCACCGGCTGGGGGACACCTACGAGCAGTACTTC. This translates into CASHRLGDTYEQYF.

The chain joins TRBV28 to TRBJ1-2; 9 bases align to TRBD1. V was pared by 6 bases and J by 12 bases, with 11 bases of the junction left unmatched. The CDR3 sequence is 13 residues long. Germline V gene data show CDR1 as MDHEN and CDR2 as SYDVKM. The CDR3, as DNA: TGTGCCAGCAGAGTCCCGGGACAGGGAATCAACACCTTC. This codes for CASRVPGQGINTF.

The chain uses TRBV5-4 and TRBJ2-7, with 8 bases identical to TRBD2. Germline trimming cut 3 bases from V and 1 base from J; bases unmatched to any gene: 6. Germline lookup yields CDR1 SGHNT and CDR2 YYREEE (reference sequence). This CDR3 comprises 15 residues. The CDR3 region is CASSSGGGRSYEQYF. The DNA for the CDR3 is TGTGCCAGCAGCTCGGGGGGGGGCAGGTCCTACGAGCAGTACTTC.

This clonotype appeared a few times. The V gene is TRBV6-2 or TRBV6-3, the J gene TRBJ1-2; maybe TRBD1 (5 bases). There are 16 residues in the CDR3. The V end lost 8 bases, the J end lost 3 bases, and 22 bases lay between the germline ends. Germline V gives CDR1 MNHEY, CDR2 SVGEGT. The CDR3 region has the DNA TGTGCCAGCGCCCCCTGGGACCATGCCTCTCACTATGGCTACACCTTC. Protein product: CASAPWDHASHYGYTF.

The chain employs TRBV5-4 and TRBJ2-5; D not certain. The V end lost 0 bases, the J end lost 5 bases, and 17 bases lay between the germline ends. From germline, CDR1 is SGHNT and CDR2 YYREEE (reference sequence). The CDR3 has 16 amino acids. Here the CDR3 DNA reads TGTGCCAGCAGCTTGGGGCTCGTGGGTTTCCGGGAGACCCAGTACTTC. Translated, it gives CASSLGLVGFRETQYF.

This clonotype occurred a few times. The chain couples TRBV5-4 to TRBJ2-1, with 9 bases lining up with TRBD2. The germline CDR1 and CDR2 sequences are SGHNT and YYREEE (reference sequence). The CDR3 runs to 15 residues. V shed 4 bases and J 8 bases; nucleotides not matched to a gene: 10. CDR3 sequence (DNA): TGTGCCAGCAGCCCCGGAGGGACTAGCCGCCATGAGCAGTTCTTC. This sequence encodes CASSPGGTSRHEQFF.

The chain uses TRBV6-5 and TRBJ1-2; D is perhaps TRBD1 (6 bases). CDR3 size: 13 residues. Between the trimmed V and J ends, which lost 2 bases and 7 bases, there was a span of 11 bases. The V gene's germline CDR1 is MNHEY and CDR2 SVGAGI. The CDR3 loop reads CASSYGQGFGYTF. For the CDR3, the DNA is TGTGCCAGCAGTTACGGCCAGGGGTTTGGCTACACCTTC.

V gene TRBV5-1 combines with J gene TRBJ2-3, with D tentatively TRBD2 (6 bases). The CDR3 is 16 residues long. Trimming cost V 0 bases and J 2 bases, with 13 bases left between them. The germline V gene encodes CDR1 SGHRS and CDR2 YFSETQ. CDR3 protein: CASSLGDWGFTDTQYF. In DNA form, the CDR3 reads TGCGCCAGCAGCTTGGGGGACTGGGGTTTCACAGATACGCAGTATTTT.

This clonotype was detected a few times. The V call is TRBV7-2, the J call TRBJ2-6; 8 bases map to TRBD1. Germline-derived CDR1 and CDR2 are SGHTA and FQGNSA. With 10 bases clipped from V and 1 base from J, the junction kept 9 bases outside the gene matches. This CDR3 is 16 amino acids long. This CDR3 is CATTGGMSSGANVLTF. The CDR3 DNA is TGTGCCACCACAGGGGGTATGTCTTCTGGGGCCAACGTCCTGACTTTC.

As concerns this clonotype: With a much larger clone just one base away, this may be a read error. This sequence joins TRBV7-2 and TRBJ2-3; D is perhaps TRBD2 (7 bases). Looked up from germline, CDR1 is SGHTA and CDR2 is FQGNSA. Trimming left V 8 bases short and J 11 bases short, with 17 bases between. The CDR3 consists of 12 residues. The CDR3 nucleotides read TGTGCCAGCGGGGGTCCCGGGGGGCGGCAGTATTTT. It specifies CASGGPGGRQYF.

The rearrangement links TRBV6-2 or TRBV6-3 to TRBJ2-1; perhaps TRBD1 as D (6 bases). CDR1 is MNHEY, CDR2 SVGEGT, per germline. The CDR3 runs to 16 residues. V gave up 4 bases and J gave up 2 bases, with 15 bases separating them. Written as DNA, the CDR3 is TGTGCCAGCAGTTCGCCATGGGACATTGCCTACAATGAGCAGTTCTTC. It translates to CASSSPWDIAYNEQFF.

This clonotype was seen a handful of times. The V and J genes are TRBV7-9 and TRBJ2-7, with D uncertain. V gave up 5 bases and J gave up 5 bases, with 10 bases separating them. Germline CDR1 is SEHNR and CDR2 is FQNEAQ (reference sequence). The CDR3 extends over 12 amino acids. CDR3 DNA sequence: TGTGCCAGCAGCCCAGTTTCGGACGAGCAGTACTTC. This translates into CASSPVSDEQYF.

This clonotype was detected ten times or more. The genes are TRBV7-2 and TRBJ2-7; the D gene is possibly TRBD1 (5 bases). CDR1 and CDR2 from the germline V gene are SGHTA and FQGNSA. This CDR3 spans 14 amino acids. The V gene lost 4 bases and the J gene lost 2 bases, with 12 bases spanning the gap. Here the CDR3 DNA reads TGTGCCAGCAGCTCCCCCCCACAGGCCTACGAGCAGTACTTC. This translates into CASSSPPQAYEQYF.

This clonotype occurred once. V and J are TRBV12-3 or TRBV12-4 and TRBJ1-5; D remains ambiguous. The CDR3 spans 13 residues. V was trimmed by 5 bases and J by 6 bases, leaving 11 bases between them. In DNA, the CDR3 is TGTGCCAGCAGTATAACATTTCGTCAGCCCCAGCATTTT. Encoded protein: CASSITFRQPQHF.

The rearrangement links TRBV7-4 to TRBJ2-1; 10 nucleotides match TRBD2. Germline V lookup: CDR1 SGHVT, CDR2 SQSDAQ. V shed 5 bases, J shed 7 bases, and the junction held 11 bases outside the gene matches. CDR3 size: 16 residues. CDR3 nucleotide sequence: TGTGCCAGCAGCCGCCGTGGGGGACTAGCGCGGAATGAGCAGTTCTTC. This gives the protein CASSRRGGLARNEQFF.

The chain recombines TRBV7-2 with TRBJ1-3; D is uncertain. The V gene's germline CDR1 is SGHTA and CDR2 FQGNSA. The V end lost 5 bases, the J end lost 8 bases, and 10 bases lay between the germline ends. The CDR3 sequence is 12 residues long. The CDR3 nucleotides are TGTGCCAGCAGCCCCACGGGGTACACCATATATTTT. Translated: CASSPTGYTIYF. The whole variable domain, remainder taken from reference TRBV7-2 and TRBJ1-3, is GAGVSQSPSNKVTEKGKDVELRCDPISGHTALYWYRQSLGQGLEFLIYFQGNSAPDKSGLPSDRFSAERTGGSVSTLTIQRTQQEDSAVYLCASSPTGYTIYFGEGSWLTVV.

This chain links TRBV5-4 with TRBJ1-6; maybe TRBD1 (6 bases). CDR1 SGHNT and CDR2 YYREEE come from the germline V gene (reference sequence). The V end was cut by 2 bases, the J end by 8 bases, with 11 bases between. The CDR3 has 14 residues. The CDR3 DNA sequence: TGTGCCAGCAGCTTAGGACAGAACTATTCACCCCTCCACTTT. Protein product: CASSLGQNYSPLHF.

This chain uses TRBV7-6 with TRBJ2-4; D is unresolved. This CDR3 is built from 13 residues. Germline lookup yields CDR1 SGHVS and CDR2 FNYEAQ. Trimming cost V 5 bases and J 9 bases, with 14 bases left between them. The DNA for the CDR3 is TGTGCCAGCAGCCAATCCTCAGGCGGCATTCAGTACTTC. It yields the protein CASSQSSGGIQYF.

This clonotype was counted only a few times. The chain uses TRBV5-4 and TRBJ1-2; D gene uncertain. CDR3 length equals 13 residues. Germline CDR1 reads SGHNT; CDR2 reads YYREEE (reference sequence). Trimming took off 1 base at V and 2 bases at J, with 6 bases between the two ends. CDR3 nucleotides: TGTGCCAGCAGCTTGCCAGGCAACTATGGCTACACCTTC. Protein product: CASSLPGNYGYTF.

The V and J genes are TRBV7-3 and TRBJ1-2; no definite D call. Trimming shortened V by 5 bases and J by 4 bases, and 11 bases separated the two germline ends. Germline V gene data show CDR1 as SGHTA and CDR2 as FQGTGA. The length of the CDR3 is 13 residues. CDR3: CASSRGGFYGYTF. The CDR3 DNA reads as TGTGCCAGCAGCCGCGGAGGGTTCTATGGCTACACCTTC. Based on the CDR3 plus reference TRBV7-3 and TRBJ1-2, the full variable domain is GAGVSQTPSNKVTEKGKYVELRCDPISGHTALYWYRQSLGQGPEFLIYFQGTGAADDSGLPNDRFFAVRPEGSVSTLKIQRTERGDSAVYLCASSRGGFYGYTFGSGTRLTVV.

The chain combines TRBV4-1 with TRBJ2-1, with no clear D. Germline V gene sequence: CDR1 MGHRA, CDR2 YSYEKL. The germline V and J ends were trimmed by 1 base and 8 bases, with 15 bases remaining between them. There are 15 residues in the CDR3. The CDR3 spells CASSQVSVRGDEQFF. CDR3 bases: TGCGCCAGCAGCCAAGTATCCGTCCGCGGCGATGAGCAGTTCTTC.

This chain uses TRBV7-4 with TRBJ2-3; D remains unclear. CDR1 and CDR2 from the germline V gene are SGHVT and SQSDAQ. The CDR3 is 16 amino acids. V gave up 2 bases and J gave up 5 bases, with 17 bases separating them. DNA of the CDR3: TGTGCCAGCAGCTTACGAGGTTTTGGCCCCCAAGATACGCAGTATTTT. This encodes CASSLRGFGPQDTQYF.

This sequence joins TRBV10-3 and TRBJ2-5; TRBD2 agrees at 8 bases. Germline trimming cut 0 bases from V and 1 base from J; bases unmatched to any gene: 4. The CDR3 length is 16 residues. The germline V gene encodes CDR1 ENHRY and CDR2 SYGVKD. CDR3 bases: TGTGCCATCAGTGAGTCGACCCGGGGGGGCCAAGAGACCCAGTACTTC. Amino acid sequence: CAISESTRGGQETQYF.